These 14 T cell receptor beta chains came from one sample sequenced in a study of radiation and T cells in renal cell carcinoma. Treatment here: 15 Gy SBRT to primary tumor, nephrectomy 4 weeks later. Using immunoSEQ multiplex PCR, the repertoire was profiled, and TCRdb retains in-frame clones only, with some absent. The data show tens of thousands of clones, roughly half seen once. The sample here was tumor tissue, taken from a patient whose treatment included radiotherapy and nephrectomy. The source is a woman in her 50s with renal cell carcinoma.

This clone was seen a few times. This sequence joins TRBV7-6 and TRBJ2-3; TRBD2 agrees at 14 bases. Germline V gene sequence: CDR1 SGHVS, CDR2 FNYEAQ. J lost 3 bases, V lost 1 base, and 3 bases had no gene match. This CDR3 has 17 residues. Written as DNA, the CDR3 is TGTGCCAGCAGCTTAGAGGGACTAGCGGGGGAGACAGATACGCAGTATTTT. Its translation is CASSLEGLAGETDTQYF.

This clone was seen only once. A far larger clone is only one base removed, so a read error is likely. The gene calls are TRBV5-8 and TRBJ1-1; D remains unclear. CDR3 length: 13 amino acids. V gave up 4 bases and J gave up 5 bases, with 12 bases separating them. CDR1 and CDR2 from the germline V gene are SGHTS and YDEGEE. CDR3 nucleotide sequence: TGTGCCAGCAGCCAAATTCGGTTTACTGAAGCTTTCTTT. Translated, it gives CASSQIRFTEAFF.

On this clone: Other DNA sequences in the sample encode the same CDR3. The genes are TRBV4-3 and TRBJ1-2; a weak D match, TRBD1 (5 bases). The V end was cut by 0 bases, the J end by 2 bases, with 10 bases between. Germline CDR1 LGHNA, CDR2 YSLEER. The CDR3 extends over 15 amino acids. The CDR3 loop reads CASSQDRQGNYGYTF. CDR3 DNA: TGCGCCAGCAGCCAAGATCGGCAGGGAAACTATGGCTACACCTTC.

J is TRBJ1-2 and V is TRBV29-1, with no clear D. Germline-derived CDR1 and CDR2 are SQVTM and ANQGSEA. V was cut by 3 bases and J by 3 bases, with 5 bases left in between. The CDR3 totals 11 residues. CDR3 coding DNA: TGCAGCGTTGAGGCAGACTATGGCTACACCTTC. Its translation: CSVEADYGYTF.

In its sample, this clone was seen a few times. The rearrangement uses TRBV19 and TRBJ1-3; D is unclear. Germline CDR1 and CDR2: LNHDA and SQIVND (reference sequence). The CDR3 consists of 14 residues. V was shortened by 6 bases and J by 0 bases, with 9 bases between the two germline ends. The CDR3 DNA reads TGTGCCAGTAGGGGCGTGAGCTCTGGAAACACCATATATTTT. Translated: CASRGVSSGNTIYF.

The chain joins TRBV25-1 to TRBJ2-7; D gene ambiguous. This CDR3 region has 12 residues. V was trimmed by 1 base and J by 2 bases, leaving 3 bases between them. Per germline, CDR1 MGHDK and CDR2 SYGVNS. The CDR3 region is CASSEWAYEQYF. For the CDR3, the DNA is TGTGCCAGCAGTGAATGGGCCTACGAGCAGTACTTC.

The V call is TRBV13, the J call TRBJ2-1; D unclear. V shed 5 bases and J shed 4 bases, with 9 bases lying between them. The CDR3 contains 13 residues. Germline V gene sequence: CDR1 PRHDT, CDR2 FYEKMQ (reference sequence). The chain's CDR3 is CASSARPYNEQFF. The CDR3 DNA is TGTGCCAGCAGCGCCCGGCCTTACAATGAGCAGTTCTTC.

V gene TRBV4-1 combines with J gene TRBJ2-2, with D uncertain. Looked up from germline, CDR1 is MGHRA and CDR2 is YSYEKL. This CDR3 region has 16 residues. Trimming pared 0 bases from V and 7 bases from J, leaving 15 bases between. The CDR3 coding sequence is TGCGCCAGCAGCCAAGATCGGATCACCGCGGTCGGGGAGCTGTTTTTT. This sequence encodes CASSQDRITAVGELFF.

The genes are TRBV4-2 and TRBJ2-7; 7 bases line up with TRBD1. Germline CDR1 and CDR2: LGHNA and YNFKEQ. The length of the CDR3 is 15 residues. V lost 0 bases to trimming and J lost 4 bases; unmatched junction nucleotides: 6. The CDR3 region is CASSQESGTEYEQYF. As DNA, the CDR3 is TGTGCCAGCAGCCAAGAGTCGGGGACAGAATACGAGCAGTACTTC.

This clone is a singleton in its sample. A read error is likely here: a far larger clone is one base away. V is TRBV5-1 and J is TRBJ2-3, with D hard to call. The length of the CDR3 is 16 residues. Germline V CDR1 and CDR2: SGHRS, YFSETQ. V gave up 2 bases and J gave up 0 bases, with 13 bases separating them. The CDR3 region has the DNA TGCGCCAGCAGCTTCCGGGCCGCCTCCAGCACAGATACGCAGTATTTT. Its translation is CASSFRAASSTDTQYF. The entire variable domain, with the rest obtained from reference TRBV5-1 and TRBJ2-3, is as follows: KAGVTQTPRYLIKTRGQQVTLSCSPISGHRSVSWYQQTPGQGLQFLFEYFSETQRNKGNFPGRFSGRQFSNSRSEMNVSTLELGDSALYLCASSFRAASSTDTQYFGPGTRLTVL.

The chain recombines TRBV11-2 with TRBJ2-7; the D gene is possibly TRBD1 (6 bases). The V gene's germline CDR1 is SGHAT and CDR2 FQNNGV. V lost 0 bases and J lost 3, with 12 bases in between. This CDR3 comprises 15 residues. CDR3 in amino acids: CASSLDPTGYYEQYF. CDR3 nucleotide sequence: TGTGCCAGCAGCTTAGATCCAACAGGGTACTACGAGCAGTACTTC.

The J gene is TRBJ1-1, the V gene TRBV7-9; possibly TRBD1 for D (5 bases). Germline V CDR1 and CDR2: SEHNR, FQNEAQ (reference sequence). This CDR3 has 15 residues. V was trimmed by 4 bases and J by 1 base, leaving 13 bases between them. The CDR3 is CASSWGRATNTEAFF. The CDR3 coding sequence is TGTGCCAGCAGCTGGGGCAGGGCTACGAACACTGAAGCTTTCTTT.

Points on this clone: Since a much larger clone is just one base distant, this may be a read error. This specimen includes other DNA sequences encoding the same CDR3. V gene TRBV20-1 combines with J gene TRBJ2-7; D is unclear. The CDR3 is 11 residues long. V was cut by 1 base and J by 2 bases, with 3 bases left in between. CDR1 and CDR2 from the germline V gene are DFQATT and SNEGSKA (reference sequence). The CDR3 loop is CSARGAYEQYF. The DNA for the CDR3 is TGCAGTGCTAGAGGGGCCTACGAGCAGTACTTC.

CDR3 sequence reads: CSVRFRPSYEQYF. The CDR3 DNA reads TGCAGCGTACGGTTTCGTCCCTCCTACGAGCAGTACTTC. The chain couples TRBV29-1 to TRBJ2-7; no clear D. This CDR3 spans 13 amino acids. The germline V gene has CDR1 SQVTM and CDR2 ANQGSEA. V lost 6 bases and J 0 bases, leaving 12 bases between the germline ends.